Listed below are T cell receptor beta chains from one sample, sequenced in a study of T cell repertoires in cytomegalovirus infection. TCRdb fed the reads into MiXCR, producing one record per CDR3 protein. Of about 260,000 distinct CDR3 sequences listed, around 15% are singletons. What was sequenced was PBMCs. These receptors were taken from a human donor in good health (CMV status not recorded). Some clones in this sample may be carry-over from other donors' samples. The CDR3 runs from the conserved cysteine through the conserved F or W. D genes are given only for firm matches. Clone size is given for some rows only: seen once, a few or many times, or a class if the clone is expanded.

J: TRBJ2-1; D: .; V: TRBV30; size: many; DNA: TGTGCCTGGAGCTCGAGGACTGACAGGACAAGGGCCTACAATGAGCAGTTCTTC; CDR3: CAWSSRTDRTRAYNEQFF
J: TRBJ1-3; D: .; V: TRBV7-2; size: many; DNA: TGTGCCAGCAGATTCAGCCGCTCTGGAAACACCATATATTTT; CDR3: CASRFSRSGNTIYF
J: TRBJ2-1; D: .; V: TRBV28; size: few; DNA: TGTGCCAGCAGTTTATGGGGGGTTAATGAGCAGTTCTTC; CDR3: CASSLWGVNEQFF
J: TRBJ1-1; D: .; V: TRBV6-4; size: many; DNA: TGTGCCAGCAGTGACTCCGACGGGTCTGAAGCTTTCTTT; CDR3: CASSDSDGSEAFF
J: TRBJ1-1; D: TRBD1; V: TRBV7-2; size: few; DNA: TGTGCCAGCAGCTTAGCCGGACAGGTGAACACTGAAGCTTTCTTT; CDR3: CASSLAGQVNTEAFF
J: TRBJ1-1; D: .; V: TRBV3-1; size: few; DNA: TGTGCCAGCAGCCCTCGCAGAGGGACTGAAGCTTTCTTT; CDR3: CASSPRRGTEAFF
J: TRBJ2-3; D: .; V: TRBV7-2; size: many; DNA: TGTGCCAGCAGCTTGAGAGGGGCGGGCACAGATACGCAGTATTTT; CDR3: CASSLRGAGTDTQYF
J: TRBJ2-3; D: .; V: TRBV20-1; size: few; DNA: TGCAGTGCTCTAACTGCTAGCGGCACAGATACGCAGTATTTT; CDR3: CSALTASGTDTQYF
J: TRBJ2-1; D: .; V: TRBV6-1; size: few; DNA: TGTGCCAGCAGTCTCACTACAGGGGCCCCGGGGGATGAGCAGTTCTTC; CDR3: CASSLTTGAPGDEQFF
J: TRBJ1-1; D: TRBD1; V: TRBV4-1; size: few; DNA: TGCGCCAGCAGCCTGGGACAGGGGGCTATCAATGAAGCTTTCTTT; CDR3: CASSLGQGAINEAFF
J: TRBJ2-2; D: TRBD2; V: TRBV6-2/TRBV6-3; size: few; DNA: TGTGCCAGCACCGAGGGACTAGCGGGAGATGCGGCCGGGGAGCTGTTTTTT; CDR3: CASTEGLAGDAAGELFF
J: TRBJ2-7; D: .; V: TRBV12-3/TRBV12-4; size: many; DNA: TGTGCCAGCAGTTCCCTGGGGGGCCCCTACGAGCAGTACTTC; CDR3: CASSSLGGPYEQYF
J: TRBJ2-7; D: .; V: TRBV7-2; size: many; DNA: TGTGCCAGCAACGTTGGGGGACCTTACGAGCAGTACTTC; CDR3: CASNVGGPYEQYF
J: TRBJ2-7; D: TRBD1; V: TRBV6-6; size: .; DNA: TGTGCCAGCAGATCCTCCGGGACAGGGTACGAGCAGTACTTC; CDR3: CASRSSGTGYEQYF
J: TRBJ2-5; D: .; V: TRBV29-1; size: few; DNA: TGCAGCCTCAGAGGACAGTCGGGGACCCAGTACTTC; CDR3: CSLRGQSGTQYF
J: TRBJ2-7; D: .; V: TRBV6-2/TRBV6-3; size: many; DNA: TGTGCCAGCAGTTTTCGGGGACTCCTAGGGAACGAGCAGTACTTC; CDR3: CASSFRGLLGNEQYF
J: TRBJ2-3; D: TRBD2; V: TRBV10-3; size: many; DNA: TGTGCCATCAGTGGACTAGCGGGGACAGATACGCAGTATTTT; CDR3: CAISGLAGTDTQYF
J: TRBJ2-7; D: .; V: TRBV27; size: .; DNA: TGTGCCAGCAGGTCCGGGACCGCATCTACCTACGAGCAGTACTTC; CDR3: CASRSGTASTYEQYF
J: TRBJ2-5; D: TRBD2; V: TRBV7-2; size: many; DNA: TGTGCCAGCAGGTCTAGCGGGAGACCAGAGACCCAGTACTTC; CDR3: CASRSSGRPETQYF
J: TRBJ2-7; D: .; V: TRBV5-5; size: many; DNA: TGTGCCAGCAGCGTCAGCAGGGACTACGAGCAGTACTTC; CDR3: CASSVSRDYEQYF
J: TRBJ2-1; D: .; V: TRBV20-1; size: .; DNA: TGCAGTGCCCGAGGGGGGGGAGCGAACAATGAGCAGTTCTTC; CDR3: CSARGGGANNEQFF
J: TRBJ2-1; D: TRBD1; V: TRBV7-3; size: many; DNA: TGTGCCAGCAGCCTCCGGTCCCGGGACAGGGGTGAGCAGTTCTTC; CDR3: CASSLRSRDRGEQFF
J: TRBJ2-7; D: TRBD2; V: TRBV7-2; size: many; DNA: TGTGCCAGCAGCTTCGTTCCTAGCGGGTACTACGAGCAGTACTTC; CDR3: CASSFVPSGYYEQYF
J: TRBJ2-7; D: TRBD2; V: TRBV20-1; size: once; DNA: TGCAGTGCTAGAGATGGCAGCGGGAGGGCCTGGGGGCAGTACTTC; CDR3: CSARDGSGRAWGQYF
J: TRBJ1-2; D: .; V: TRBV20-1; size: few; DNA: TGCAGTGCCCAACGGGGGGGGGATGATGGCTACACCTTC; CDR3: CSAQRGGDDGYTF
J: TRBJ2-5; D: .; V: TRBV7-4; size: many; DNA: TGTGCCAGCAGCGAAGGAGTCTTTCCGGAGACCCAGTACTTC; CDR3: CASSEGVFPETQYF
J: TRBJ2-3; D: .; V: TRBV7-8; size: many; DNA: TGTGCCAGCAGCCTCCTTGGGACTAGCACAGATACGCAGTATTTT; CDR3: CASSLLGTSTDTQYF
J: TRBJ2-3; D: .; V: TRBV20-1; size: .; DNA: TGCAGTGTTAGGGACACCAGCACAGATACGCAGTATTTT; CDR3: CSVRDTSTDTQYF
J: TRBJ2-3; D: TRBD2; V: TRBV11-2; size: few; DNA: TGTGCCAGCAGCCTAGAAGGCCCAGGAGCTAGCGGGGCGTCAGATACGCAGTATTTT; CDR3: CASSLEGPGASGASDTQYF
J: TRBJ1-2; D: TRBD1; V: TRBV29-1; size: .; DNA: TGCAGCGCTAGGACAGGGGCAGGCTACACCTTC; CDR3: CSARTGAGYTF
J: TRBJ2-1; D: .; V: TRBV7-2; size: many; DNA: TGTGCCAGCAGCTCCGCTTTGGGGGCAACGGGTGAGCAGTTCTTC; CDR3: CASSSALGATGEQFF
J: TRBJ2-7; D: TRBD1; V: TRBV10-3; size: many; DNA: TGTGCCTCAAGGACAGGGAAATACGAGCAGTACTTC; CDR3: CASRTGKYEQYF
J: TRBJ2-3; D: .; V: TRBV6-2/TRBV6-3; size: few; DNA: TGTGCCAGCGCGTTCGGGGTGGATACGCAGTATTTT; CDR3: CASAFGVDTQYF
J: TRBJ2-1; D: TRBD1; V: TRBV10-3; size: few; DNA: TGTGCCATAGGAACCGGGACAGAATACAATGAGCAGTTCTTC; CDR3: CAIGTGTEYNEQFF
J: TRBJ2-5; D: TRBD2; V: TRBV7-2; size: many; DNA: TGTGCCAGCAGCTCCCCCGTAGGCGGGAGTAGAGGAGAGACCCAGTACTTC; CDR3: CASSSPVGGSRGETQYF
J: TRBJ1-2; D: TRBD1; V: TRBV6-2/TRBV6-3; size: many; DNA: TGTGCCAGCAGAGGCCCGGGACAGGGGAACTATGGCTACACCTTC; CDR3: CASRGPGQGNYGYTF
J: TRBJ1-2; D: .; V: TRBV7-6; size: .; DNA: TGTGCCAGCAGCACGGACAGCAACTATGGCTACACCTTC; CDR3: CASSTDSNYGYTF